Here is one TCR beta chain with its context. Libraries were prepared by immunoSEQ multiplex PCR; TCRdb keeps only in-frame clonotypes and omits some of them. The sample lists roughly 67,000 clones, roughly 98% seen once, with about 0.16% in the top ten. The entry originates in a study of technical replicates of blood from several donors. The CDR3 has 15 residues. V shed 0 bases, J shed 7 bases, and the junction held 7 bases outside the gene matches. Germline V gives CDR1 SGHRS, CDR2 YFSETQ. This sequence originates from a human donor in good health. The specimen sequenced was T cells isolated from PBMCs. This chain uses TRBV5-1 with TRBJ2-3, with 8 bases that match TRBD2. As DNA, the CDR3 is TGCGCCAGCAGCTTGGCCACTGCGGGGGGATATACGCAGTATTTT. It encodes CASSLATAGGYTQYF.